Each of the 9 T cell receptor beta chains below was sequenced from the same sample in a study of T cell responses to AZD1222 COVID-19 vaccine. Produced via immunoSEQ multiplex PCR; TCRdb's table is partial and in-frame only. Here the sample spans around 81,000 clones, nearly 85% being singletons. The specimen was peripheral blood, collected on day 0 of AZD1222 vaccination. These TCRs come from an adult in good health.

The chain joins TRBV2 to TRBJ1-3; 10 bases are a match to TRBD1. CDR1 and CDR2 (germline): SNHLY, FYNNEI. The V and J ends lost 10 bases and 6 bases, in that order; junction bases with no gene match: 15. This CDR3 comprises 16 residues. This CDR3 is CATDRGGTGASNTIYF. CDR3 bases: TGTGCCACTGATCGCGGAGGGACAGGGGCTTCAAACACCATATATTTT.

CDR3 region: CSAGQGAGYNEQFF. The CDR3 DNA reads as TGCAGCGCAGGACAGGGGGCGGGTTACAATGAGCAGTTCTTC. The rearrangement joins TRBV29-1 to TRBJ2-1; 11 bases are shared with TRBD1. The CDR3 covers 14 residues. The germline gives CDR1 SQVTM, CDR2 ANQGSEA. The trim removed 7 bases at V and 4 bases at J, leaving 6 bases unmatched.

This chain joins TRBV19 and TRBJ1-5; D gene uncertain. The length of the CDR3 is 13 residues. Germline V gives CDR1 LNHDA, CDR2 SQIVND (reference sequence). V dropped 5 bases and J dropped 8 bases, with 13 bases sitting between them. CDR3 region: CASSPGPLEPQHF. Written as DNA, the CDR3 is TGTGCCAGTAGTCCCGGCCCTCTCGAGCCCCAGCATTTT.

This chain joins TRBV4-1 and TRBJ1-6, with a possible D match to TRBD1 (5 bases). The germline gives CDR1 MGHRA, CDR2 YSYEKL. With 4 bases removed from V and 4 bases from J, the gap between germline ends came to 8 bases. The CDR3 length is 14 residues. The CDR3 DNA reads as TGCGCCAGCAGCCCGGGACTTTATAATTCACCCCTCCACTTT. It yields the protein CASSPGLYNSPLHF.

V is TRBV19 and J is TRBJ1-2, with a tentative D call TRBD1 (5 bases). CDR3 length: 13 amino acids. The germline V gene has CDR1 LNHDA and CDR2 SQIVND (reference sequence). Trimming pared 6 bases from V and 8 bases from J, leaving 16 bases between. The CDR3 DNA is TGTGCCAGTAGCGGGACGGATATGCGGGGCTACACCTTC. Protein sequence: CASSGTDMRGYTF.

Only a few counts were recorded for this clone. The chain links TRBV5-4 to TRBJ1-1; D unresolved. Trimming removed 0 bases from V and 4 bases from J, with 10 bases in between. The CDR3 is 14 residues long. Per the germline V gene, CDR1 is SGHNT and CDR2 is YYREEE (reference sequence). CDR3 sequence reads: CASSLAAGSTEAFF. The CDR3 DNA is TGTGCCAGCAGCTTGGCGGCCGGGAGCACTGAAGCTTTCTTT.

This clone was seen only once. The rearrangement joins TRBV9 to TRBJ2-7; D is possibly TRBD1 or TRBD2 (5 bases each). There are 15 residues in the CDR3. Trimming shortened V by 0 bases and J by 0 bases, and 10 bases separated the two germline ends. Germline V gives CDR1 SGDLS, CDR2 YYNGEE. The CDR3, as DNA: TGTGCCAGCAGCGTAGACGTTGGGACCTCCTACGAGCAGTACTTC. It codes for CASSVDVGTSYEQYF.

The genes are TRBV4-3 and TRBJ2-7, with D hard to call. V gave up 0 bases and J gave up 3 bases, with 9 bases separating them. This CDR3 spans 14 amino acids. Per germline, CDR1 LGHNA and CDR2 YSLEER. The CDR3 sequence: CASSQDSNGYEQYF. CDR3 nucleotides: TGCGCCAGCAGCCAAGACAGTAACGGCTACGAGCAGTACTTC.

The V and J genes are TRBV5-1 and TRBJ1-6; TRBD1 is a possible D gene (5 bases). The CDR3 consists of 15 residues. V was clipped by 0 bases and J by 6 bases, with 10 bases between them. Germline loops: CDR1 SGHRS, CDR2 YFSETQ. DNA of the CDR3: TGCGCCAGCAGCTTGGGGGACGTTTCTAATTCACCCCTCCACTTT. Translated, it gives CASSLGDVSNSPLHF.